A selection of T cell receptor beta chains follows, all from one sample in a study of blood T cell repertoires in COVID-19. Sequenced by immunoSEQ multiplex PCR; TCRdb stores in-frame clones only, minus some. The sample has a few hundred thousand clones; about 90% are singletons. Sequenced: peripheral blood. Receptors originate from a man aged 18 to 30 with active or convalescent COVID-19. The CDR3 runs from the conserved cysteine through the conserved F or W. D genes are given only for firm matches. Clone size appears in some rows only: once, few, many, or a class for an expanded clone.

V gene: TRBV10-3
D gene: TRBD1
J gene: TRBJ1-2
clone size: NA
CDR3 DNA: TGTGCCATCAGTGTGGACAGGGATAGAGGCTACACCTTC
CDR3 protein: CAISVDRDRGYTF

V gene: TRBV15
D gene: NA
J gene: TRBJ1-1
clone size: NA
CDR3 DNA: TGTGCCACCAGCGGACGGGGACAAGAGAACACTGAAGCTTTCTTT
CDR3 protein: CATSGRGQENTEAFF

V gene: TRBV28
D gene: TRBD2
J gene: TRBJ2-5
clone size: NA
CDR3 DNA: TGTGCCAGCAGTTCCGGCGGGAGGGTTCATCGAGAGACCCAGTACTTC
CDR3 protein: CASSSGGRVHRETQYF

V gene: TRBV20-1
D gene: NA
J gene: TRBJ1-1
clone size: NA
CDR3 DNA: TGCAGTGCTAGTTCAACAGGGCCGAACACTGAAGCTTTCTTT
CDR3 protein: CSASSTGPNTEAFF

V gene: TRBV27
D gene: TRBD2
J gene: TRBJ2-7
clone size: NA
CDR3 DNA: TGTGCCACCGGGAGGGGCCCCGAGCAGTACTTC
CDR3 protein: CATGRGPEQYF

V gene: TRBV5-6
D gene: TRBD2
J gene: TRBJ2-1
clone size: once
CDR3 DNA: TGTGCCAGCAGCCCCCGTGGGGAGGGACTGGGGTTCTTC
CDR3 protein: CASSPRGEGLGFF

V gene: TRBV6-5
D gene: NA
J gene: TRBJ2-5
clone size: NA
CDR3 DNA: TGTGCCAGCAGAGGGGCTTTACCCGAGCCGGAGACCCAGTACTTC
CDR3 protein: CASRGALPEPETQYF

V gene: TRBV5-1
D gene: NA
J gene: TRBJ2-7
clone size: NA
CDR3 DNA: TGCGCCAGCAGCTTGTCCGGGATCTATCCTTCCTACGAGCAGTACTTC
CDR3 protein: CASSLSGIYPSYEQYF

V gene: TRBV4-3
D gene: NA
J gene: TRBJ2-1
clone size: NA
CDR3 DNA: TGCGCCAGCAGCCAAGAATACGCCGAGGGCCTCATTGAGCAGTTCTTC
CDR3 protein: CASSQEYAEGLIEQFF

V gene: TRBV5-1
D gene: NA
J gene: TRBJ1-1
clone size: NA
CDR3 DNA: TGCGCCAGCAGCTTGGCTACTCTGAACACTGAAGCTTTCTTT
CDR3 protein: CASSLATLNTEAFF

V gene: TRBV19
D gene: TRBD1
J gene: TRBJ2-2
clone size: NA
CDR3 DNA: TGTGCCAGTAGACAGGGGGGCAACACCGGGGAGCTGTTTTTT
CDR3 protein: CASRQGGNTGELFF

V gene: TRBV6-4
D gene: NA
J gene: TRBJ2-7
clone size: NA
CDR3 DNA: TGTGCCAGCAGTAAAGGACAAATCTCCTACGAGCAGTACTTC
CDR3 protein: CASSKGQISYEQYF

V gene: TRBV3-1/TRBV3-2
D gene: TRBD2
J gene: TRBJ2-3
clone size: NA
CDR3 DNA: TGTGCCAGCAGAAAAGGACTAGCGGGGAAGGATACGCAGTATTTT
CDR3 protein: CASRKGLAGKDTQYF

V gene: TRBV3-1/TRBV3-2
D gene: TRBD2
J gene: TRBJ2-2
clone size: NA
CDR3 DNA: TGTGCCAGCAGCCCCCGAGTAGCGGGGGCTGGCGGGGAGCTGTTTTTT
CDR3 protein: CASSPRVAGAGGELFF

V gene: TRBV20-1
D gene: TRBD2
J gene: TRBJ2-3
clone size: NA
CDR3 DNA: TGCAGTGCTAGTAAAGCGGCTAGCGGAGGCCCAGATACGCAGTATTTT
CDR3 protein: CSASKAASGGPDTQYF

V gene: TRBV25-1
D gene: NA
J gene: TRBJ1-1
clone size: NA
CDR3 DNA: TGTGCCAGCAGTGAAAGGGGTTGGGGCTCTGAAGCTTTCTTT
CDR3 protein: CASSERGWGSEAFF

V gene: TRBV6-5
D gene: NA
J gene: TRBJ1-1
clone size: NA
CDR3 DNA: TGTGCCAGCAGTTACTCTATTAACACTGAAGCTTTCTTT
CDR3 protein: CASSYSINTEAFF

V gene: TRBV6-5
D gene: NA
J gene: TRBJ2-5
clone size: NA
CDR3 DNA: TGTGCCAGCAGTTACTCGGCGGGACAAGAGACCCAGTACTTC
CDR3 protein: CASSYSAGQETQYF

V gene: TRBV7-2
D gene: TRBD2
J gene: TRBJ2-7
clone size: NA
CDR3 DNA: TGTGCCAGCAGCTTGGAGCGGGACTCCTACGAGCAGTACTTC
CDR3 protein: CASSLERDSYEQYF

V gene: TRBV13
D gene: NA
J gene: TRBJ1-5
clone size: NA
CDR3 DNA: TGTGCCAGCAGCTTAGGCGGGGTGAGCAATCAGCCCCAGCATTTT
CDR3 protein: CASSLGGVSNQPQHF

V gene: TRBV29-1
D gene: TRBD1
J gene: TRBJ2-5
clone size: few
CDR3 DNA: TGCAGCGTTGAAAAGCCCCCCAAGGCACTTGGGACAGGGGGAGAGACCCAGTACTTC
CDR3 protein: CSVEKPPKALGTGGETQYF

V gene: TRBV7-7
D gene: NA
J gene: TRBJ2-5
clone size: NA
CDR3 DNA: TGTGCCAGCAGCTTATCCCCCGGAGAGACCCAGTACTTC
CDR3 protein: CASSLSPGETQYF

V gene: TRBV27
D gene: NA
J gene: TRBJ1-6
clone size: NA
CDR3 DNA: TGTGCCAGCAGTTCAGGGTCGTCACCCCTCCACTTT
CDR3 protein: CASSSGSSPLHF

V gene: TRBV25-1
D gene: NA
J gene: TRBJ2-5
clone size: NA
CDR3 DNA: TGTGCCAGCAGTGAATCTGGCGGAGGGGCAGAGACCCAGTACTTC
CDR3 protein: CASSESGGGAETQYF

V gene: TRBV5-6
D gene: NA
J gene: TRBJ1-6
clone size: once
CDR3 DNA: TGTGCCAGCAGCTCCTCGGACGGGAATAATTCACCCCTCCACTTT
CDR3 protein: CASSSSDGNNSPLHF

V gene: TRBV5-1
D gene: TRBD1
J gene: TRBJ1-4
clone size: few
CDR3 DNA: TGCGCCAGCAGCAGGGACAGGGATTATGAAAAACTGTTTTTT
CDR3 protein: CASSRDRDYEKLFF

V gene: TRBV27
D gene: NA
J gene: TRBJ2-2
clone size: NA
CDR3 DNA: TGTGCCAGCAGTTTGGTGGCGGAAACCACCGGGGAGCTGTTTTTT
CDR3 protein: CASSLVAETTGELFF

V gene: TRBV7-5
D gene: NA
J gene: TRBJ1-5
clone size: NA
CDR3 DNA: TGTGCCAGAAGCTCAACAGGGGGCATTAACAATCAGCCCCAGCATTTT
CDR3 protein: CARSSTGGINNQPQHF

V gene: TRBV14
D gene: NA
J gene: TRBJ1-2
clone size: NA
CDR3 DNA: TGTGCCAGCAGCCGGGGGCTCGATGGCTACACCTTC
CDR3 protein: CASSRGLDGYTF

V gene: TRBV29-1
D gene: TRBD1
J gene: TRBJ1-2
clone size: once
CDR3 DNA: TGCAGCGTTGAAGCAGGGGGCGGCTATGGCTACACCTTC
CDR3 protein: CSVEAGGGYGYTF

V gene: TRBV9
D gene: TRBD2
J gene: TRBJ2-3
clone size: NA
CDR3 DNA: TGTGCCAGCAGCCCCAGAGTAGCGGGAGCCACAGATACGCAGTATTTT
CDR3 protein: CASSPRVAGATDTQYF

V gene: TRBV25-1
D gene: TRBD1
J gene: TRBJ1-2
clone size: NA
CDR3 DNA: TGTGCCAGCAGTGATGCGGGACAGTATGGCTACACCTTC
CDR3 protein: CASSDAGQYGYTF

V gene: TRBV28
D gene: NA
J gene: TRBJ1-5
clone size: few
CDR3 DNA: TGTGCCAGCAGTTCTTCCGGGACAAGTAGCAATCAGCCCCAGCATTTT
CDR3 protein: CASSSSGTSSNQPQHF

V gene: TRBV7-8
D gene: TRBD1
J gene: TRBJ1-4
clone size: NA
CDR3 DNA: TGTGCCAGCAGCTTGGACAGGGGGAATGAAAAACTGTTTTTT
CDR3 protein: CASSLDRGNEKLFF

V gene: TRBV2
D gene: NA
J gene: TRBJ1-5
clone size: NA
CDR3 DNA: TGTGCCAGCAGTGAAGCGAGGACAGTAAATCAGCCCCAGCATTTT
CDR3 protein: CASSEARTVNQPQHF

V gene: TRBV7-2
D gene: NA
J gene: TRBJ1-4
clone size: once
CDR3 DNA: TGTGCCAGCAGCGCCGACGGAGCAACTAATGAAAAACTGTTTTTT
CDR3 protein: CASSADGATNEKLFF

V gene: TRBV10-2
D gene: TRBD1
J gene: TRBJ1-2
clone size: NA
CDR3 DNA: TGCGCCAGCAAGAAAGGACAGGATTTTTACTATGGCTACACCTTC
CDR3 protein: CASKKGQDFYYGYTF

V gene: TRBV10-1
D gene: TRBD2
J gene: TRBJ2-2
clone size: few
CDR3 DNA: TGCGCCAGCAGTGTTGGGGGGGATACCGGGGAGCTGTTTTTT
CDR3 protein: CASSVGGDTGELFF

V gene: TRBV4-3
D gene: NA
J gene: TRBJ2-6
clone size: NA
CDR3 DNA: TGCGCCAGCAGCCAGGCGGCTGGCTCTGGGGCCAACGTCCTGACTTTC
CDR3 protein: CASSQAAGSGANVLTF

V gene: TRBV19
D gene: NA
J gene: TRBJ1-3
clone size: NA
CDR3 DNA: TGTGCCAGTAGTAAACGACAGTACGAAGGAGTCGGAAACACCATATATTTT
CDR3 protein: CASSKRQYEGVGNTIYF

V gene: TRBV6-5
D gene: NA
J gene: TRBJ1-2
clone size: NA
CDR3 DNA: TGTGCCAGCAGTTATTCGGGGTCGCGTGGCTACACCTTC
CDR3 protein: CASSYSGSRGYTF

V gene: TRBV11-3
D gene: NA
J gene: TRBJ1-1
clone size: NA
CDR3 DNA: TGTGCCAGCAGCCCAGGGACATTGGGCACTGAAGCTTTCTTT
CDR3 protein: CASSPGTLGTEAFF

V gene: TRBV5-1
D gene: TRBD2
J gene: TRBJ2-7
clone size: NA
CDR3 DNA: TGCGCCAGCAGCGTCGGACTAGCGGGGGGGCCAAACTACGAGCAGTACTTC
CDR3 protein: CASSVGLAGGPNYEQYF

V gene: TRBV7-2
D gene: TRBD2
J gene: TRBJ2-1
clone size: NA
CDR3 DNA: TGTGCCAGCAGCACCTCCCTTAGCGGGAGGGCCAGAAATGAGCAGTTCTTC
CDR3 protein: CASSTSLSGRARNEQFF

V gene: TRBV2
D gene: TRBD1
J gene: TRBJ1-6
clone size: few
CDR3 DNA: TGTGCCAGCAGTAGACAGGGGGAGAATAATTCACCCCTCCACTTT
CDR3 protein: CASSRQGENNSPLHF

V gene: TRBV11-2
D gene: TRBD1
J gene: TRBJ1-2
clone size: NA
CDR3 DNA: TGTGCCAGCAGCTTAAGACAGGGGTATGGCTACACCTTC
CDR3 protein: CASSLRQGYGYTF

V gene: TRBV27
D gene: NA
J gene: TRBJ1-3
clone size: NA
CDR3 DNA: TGTGCCAGCAGTTCAAGCGGACCCTCTGGAAACACCATATATTTT
CDR3 protein: CASSSSGPSGNTIYF

V gene: TRBV10-1
D gene: TRBD1
J gene: TRBJ2-1
clone size: NA
CDR3 DNA: TGCGCCAGCAGTGATAGACAGGGGGCGCGGGATGAGCAGTTCTTC
CDR3 protein: CASSDRQGARDEQFF

V gene: TRBV29-1
D gene: TRBD1
J gene: TRBJ2-2
clone size: NA
CDR3 DNA: TGCAGCGTTGAAGATCCGGACAGGGGTCCCGGGGAGCTGTTTTTT
CDR3 protein: CSVEDPDRGPGELFF

V gene: TRBV7-3
D gene: TRBD1
J gene: TRBJ2-7
clone size: NA
CDR3 DNA: TGTGCCAGCAGCCCCGGGACAGGGATCGAGCAGTACTTC
CDR3 protein: CASSPGTGIEQYF

V gene: TRBV4-3
D gene: NA
J gene: TRBJ2-1
clone size: NA
CDR3 DNA: TGCGCCAGCAGCCAGAACCGAGCCTCCTACAATGAGCAGTTCTTC
CDR3 protein: CASSQNRASYNEQFF

V gene: TRBV6-1
D gene: TRBD2
J gene: TRBJ2-3
clone size: NA
CDR3 DNA: TGTGCCAGCAGAGCCACCGGGGGGACGCAGTATTTT
CDR3 protein: CASRATGGTQYF

V gene: TRBV28
D gene: TRBD1
J gene: TRBJ1-1
clone size: NA
CDR3 DNA: TGTGCCAGCAGGGGGGGGACAGGGGGATCCTATGAAGCTTTCTTT
CDR3 protein: CASRGGTGGSYEAFF

V gene: TRBV4-3
D gene: NA
J gene: TRBJ2-7
clone size: NA
CDR3 DNA: TGCGCCAGCAGCCAAGAGCGAAACTACGAGCAGTACTTC
CDR3 protein: CASSQERNYEQYF

V gene: TRBV6-1
D gene: NA
J gene: TRBJ1-2
clone size: few
CDR3 DNA: TGTGCCAGCAGTGAAGAGTTGACAGGCCACTATGGCTACACCTTC
CDR3 protein: CASSEELTGHYGYTF